This is a list of T cell receptor beta chains from one sample in a study of cytomegalovirus exposure and HLA in healthy donors. Here immunoSEQ multiplex PCR was the method, and the copy in TCRdb shows in-frame clones only, minus some. Here the sample spans about 98,000 clones, around 85% being singletons. The specimen was PBMCs. Source of these receptors: a woman aged 30 to 39 in good health and CMV-seronegative. Both conserved end residues are part of each CDR3. D genes are given only for firm matches. Size values are once, few and many counts, or a class for expanded clones, and some rows have none.

CDR3 DNA: TGTGCCAGCAGCGTAGGGTCTGCTAACCACTACGAGCAGTACTTC; CDR3 protein: CASSVGSANHYEQYF; clone size: NA; V gene: TRBV9; J gene: TRBJ2-7; D gene: NA
CDR3 DNA: TGTGCCAGCAGTGTACAGGCGAACACTGAAGCTTTCTTT; CDR3 protein: CASSVQANTEAFF; clone size: once; V gene: TRBV2; J gene: TRBJ1-1; D gene: NA
CDR3 DNA: TGCGCCAGCAGCTTGATTTTGGCAGGGAGGAGCTACACCTTC; CDR3 protein: CASSLILAGRSYTF; clone size: NA; V gene: TRBV5-1; J gene: TRBJ1-2; D gene: NA
CDR3 DNA: TGCGCCAGCAGCTTGTTAGCACAGGGGGTCGGCGAGCAGTACTTC; CDR3 protein: CASSLLAQGVGEQYF; clone size: once; V gene: TRBV5-1; J gene: TRBJ2-7; D gene: TRBD1
CDR3 DNA: TGTGCCAGCAGCTTATCCCGCTCCTACGAGCAGTACTTC; CDR3 protein: CASSLSRSYEQYF; clone size: NA; V gene: TRBV11-1; J gene: TRBJ2-7; D gene: NA
CDR3 DNA: TGCGCCAGCAGCCGTGAATGGAGGGGAACTGAAGCTTTCTTT; CDR3 protein: CASSREWRGTEAFF; clone size: NA; V gene: TRBV5-1; J gene: TRBJ1-1; D gene: NA
CDR3 DNA: TGTGCCAGCAGTTCGAGGACAGGAAGAACCTCCTACGAGCAGTACTTC; CDR3 protein: CASSSRTGRTSYEQYF; clone size: NA; V gene: TRBV27; J gene: TRBJ2-7; D gene: TRBD1
CDR3 DNA: TGTGCCATCGGACGGGAGACAGGGGGGACAGATACGCAGTATTTT; CDR3 protein: CAIGRETGGTDTQYF; clone size: once; V gene: TRBV10-3; J gene: TRBJ2-3; D gene: TRBD1
CDR3 DNA: TGTGCCAGCAGTTTGCTATACAGGGCCCGGCAGTTCTTC; CDR3 protein: CASSLLYRARQFF; clone size: NA; V gene: TRBV6-5; J gene: TRBJ2-1; D gene: NA
CDR3 DNA: TGTGCCAGCAGCACAGGCTACCAAGAGACCCAGTACTTC; CDR3 protein: CASSTGYQETQYF; clone size: NA; V gene: TRBV6-5; J gene: TRBJ2-5; D gene: NA
CDR3 DNA: TGCGCCAGCAGGAAGGGGTCTGGGGCCAACGTCCTGACTTTC; CDR3 protein: CASRKGSGANVLTF; clone size: NA; V gene: TRBV5-1; J gene: TRBJ2-6; D gene: NA
CDR3 DNA: TGTGCCACCTCGCTCTCAAGGAAGGGGGAAAAACTGTTTTTT; CDR3 protein: CATSLSRKGEKLFF; clone size: NA; V gene: TRBV19; J gene: TRBJ1-4; D gene: NA
CDR3 DNA: TGTGCCAGCAGTGAGGGGCGTACGCAGTATTTT; CDR3 protein: CASSEGRTQYF; clone size: NA; V gene: TRBV25-1; J gene: TRBJ2-3; D gene: NA
CDR3 DNA: TGTGCCAGCAGTTTCCAACCGGGACAGCAAAATGAGCAGTTCTTC; CDR3 protein: CASSFQPGQQNEQFF; clone size: NA; V gene: TRBV7-9; J gene: TRBJ2-1; D gene: TRBD1
CDR3 DNA: TGTGCCAGCAGTGGACAGGGTGTTCAGCCCCAGCATTTT; CDR3 protein: CASSGQGVQPQHF; clone size: NA; V gene: TRBV27; J gene: TRBJ1-5; D gene: TRBD1
CDR3 DNA: TGTGCCAGCAGTCGGACATTCGATGAGCAGTTCTTC; CDR3 protein: CASSRTFDEQFF; clone size: NA; V gene: TRBV7-2; J gene: TRBJ2-1; D gene: NA
CDR3 DNA: TGTGCCAGCAGCTTAAGGGGCAGACTCTCCTACAATGAGCAGTTCTTC; CDR3 protein: CASSLRGRLSYNEQFF; clone size: once; V gene: TRBV9; J gene: TRBJ2-1; D gene: NA
CDR3 DNA: TGTGCCAGCAGCTTAGTGTCATCGGTTTATAGCAATCAGCCCCAGCATTTT; CDR3 protein: CASSLVSSVYSNQPQHF; clone size: NA; V gene: TRBV7-2; J gene: TRBJ1-5; D gene: NA
CDR3 DNA: TGTGCCAGCAGCAAAGACAGGGTCGTTGTGGCGAAGACTGAAGCTTTCTTT; CDR3 protein: CASSKDRVVVAKTEAFF; clone size: NA; V gene: TRBV7-8; J gene: TRBJ1-1; D gene: TRBD1
CDR3 DNA: TGTGCCAGCAGCAAAGGGGCCCTTAGCGGGGGGTCCACAGATACGCAGTATTTT; CDR3 protein: CASSKGALSGGSTDTQYF; clone size: NA; V gene: TRBV5-4; J gene: TRBJ2-3; D gene: TRBD2
CDR3 DNA: TGTGCCAGCAGCGTAGCGGGAGAGGATACGCAGTATTTT; CDR3 protein: CASSVAGEDTQYF; clone size: NA; V gene: TRBV9; J gene: TRBJ2-3; D gene: NA
CDR3 DNA: TGTGCCAGCAGTTCCGACAGAGGAAACACCATATATTTT; CDR3 protein: CASSSDRGNTIYF; clone size: NA; V gene: TRBV6-5; J gene: TRBJ1-3; D gene: NA
CDR3 DNA: TGTGCCAGCAGCTTAAGCGGTCGTCAGCCCCAGCATTTT; CDR3 protein: CASSLSGRQPQHF; clone size: NA; V gene: TRBV11-3; J gene: TRBJ1-5; D gene: NA
CDR3 DNA: TGCGCCAGCAGCTTAGAGCGCTCCTATAATTCACCCCTCCACTTT; CDR3 protein: CASSLERSYNSPLHF; clone size: NA; V gene: TRBV5-1; J gene: TRBJ1-6; D gene: NA
CDR3 DNA: TGCGCCAGCAGCCTAGCGGGAGGACAGTGGGATACGCAGTATTTT; CDR3 protein: CASSLAGGQWDTQYF; clone size: NA; V gene: TRBV4-3; J gene: TRBJ2-3; D gene: TRBD2
CDR3 DNA: TGTGCCAGCAGCGTAGTGGCAGGGGGCGGCAGAAACACCATATATTTT; CDR3 protein: CASSVVAGGGRNTIYF; clone size: NA; V gene: TRBV9; J gene: TRBJ1-3; D gene: TRBD1
CDR3 DNA: TGTGCCAGCAGCGGGACAGTCTATAATTCACCCCTCCACTTT; CDR3 protein: CASSGTVYNSPLHF; clone size: NA; V gene: TRBV27; J gene: TRBJ1-6; D gene: TRBD1
CDR3 DNA: TGTGCCAGCAGTTACCCAGGGACTCAGTTCTTC; CDR3 protein: CASSYPGTQFF; clone size: NA; V gene: TRBV6-5; J gene: TRBJ2-1; D gene: NA
CDR3 DNA: TGTGCCAGCTCACCCCGACGGGACAGGGGGCCCTACGAGCAGTACTTC; CDR3 protein: CASSPRRDRGPYEQYF; clone size: NA; V gene: TRBV18; J gene: TRBJ2-7; D gene: TRBD1
CDR3 DNA: TGTGCCAGCAGTAACAGGGGGTACGGAAACACCATATATTTT; CDR3 protein: CASSNRGYGNTIYF; clone size: NA; V gene: TRBV6-1; J gene: TRBJ1-3; D gene: TRBD1
CDR3 DNA: TGTGCCAGCAGTTCGACATCTCGGGGATATGGCTACACCTTC; CDR3 protein: CASSSTSRGYGYTF; clone size: NA; V gene: TRBV6-6; J gene: TRBJ1-2; D gene: NA
CDR3 DNA: TGTGCCAGCAGCGTCCAATGGCCAGGAAATGAAAAACTGTTTTTT; CDR3 protein: CASSVQWPGNEKLFF; clone size: NA; V gene: TRBV27; J gene: TRBJ1-4; D gene: NA
CDR3 DNA: TGTGCCAGCAGTACCAGACTAGCGGGAGAGGGTAATGAGCAGTTCTTC; CDR3 protein: CASSTRLAGEGNEQFF; clone size: NA; V gene: TRBV2; J gene: TRBJ2-1; D gene: TRBD2
CDR3 DNA: TGTGCTAGTGGTTTGGTAAGCGGGACGGACTATGGCTACACCTTC; CDR3 protein: CASGLVSGTDYGYTF; clone size: NA; V gene: TRBV12-5; J gene: TRBJ1-2; D gene: NA
CDR3 DNA: TGTGCCAGCAGCTTAGGGACTTACTGGGGAGCCTACGAGCAGTACTTC; CDR3 protein: CASSLGTYWGAYEQYF; clone size: NA; V gene: TRBV5-5; J gene: TRBJ2-7; D gene: NA
CDR3 DNA: TGTGCCAGCGAAGTCGGGGAGGTGCGGGATCACACCGGGGAGCTGTTTTTT; CDR3 protein: CASEVGEVRDHTGELFF; clone size: NA; V gene: TRBV2; J gene: TRBJ2-2; D gene: NA
CDR3 DNA: TGTGCCAGCAGCTGGGGGACAGGGCGACGGGACGAGCAGTACTTC; CDR3 protein: CASSWGTGRRDEQYF; clone size: NA; V gene: TRBV13; J gene: TRBJ2-7; D gene: TRBD1
CDR3 DNA: TGTGCCAGCAGTTACTTGACAGTGAACACTGAAGCTTTCTTT; CDR3 protein: CASSYLTVNTEAFF; clone size: NA; V gene: TRBV6-6; J gene: TRBJ1-1; D gene: NA
CDR3 DNA: TGCGCCAGCAGCCCAGGACAGGGGCTGGAGACCCAGTACTTC; CDR3 protein: CASSPGQGLETQYF; clone size: NA; V gene: TRBV5-1; J gene: TRBJ2-5; D gene: TRBD1
CDR3 DNA: TGCAGCGCCAATGATGACAGTAATCAGCCCCAGCATTTT; CDR3 protein: CSANDDSNQPQHF; clone size: NA; V gene: TRBV29-1; J gene: TRBJ1-5; D gene: NA
CDR3 DNA: TGTGCCAGCAGTTTATACCGTGGACTAGCGGGGTGGGATGAGCAGTTCTTC; CDR3 protein: CASSLYRGLAGWDEQFF; clone size: once; V gene: TRBV28; J gene: TRBJ2-1; D gene: TRBD2
CDR3 DNA: TGTGCCAGCGTCAGACAGGGGGTCGGCGAGCAGTACTTC; CDR3 protein: CASVRQGVGEQYF; clone size: NA; V gene: TRBV6-6; J gene: TRBJ2-7; D gene: TRBD1
CDR3 DNA: TGTGCCAGCAGCCTCGTCTCTGGGGCCAACGTCCTGACTTTC; CDR3 protein: CASSLVSGANVLTF; clone size: NA; V gene: TRBV7-2; J gene: TRBJ2-6; D gene: NA
CDR3 DNA: TGTGCCAGCAGCCGGAGCGGGAGGGCGGAGACCCAGTACTTC; CDR3 protein: CASSRSGRAETQYF; clone size: NA; V gene: TRBV5-4; J gene: TRBJ2-5; D gene: TRBD2
CDR3 DNA: TGCGCCAGCAGCTTGGGACATAGGAACACCGGGGAGCTGTTTTTT; CDR3 protein: CASSLGHRNTGELFF; clone size: few; V gene: TRBV5-1; J gene: TRBJ2-2; D gene: NA
CDR3 DNA: TGTGCCAGCAGTTCCGGGCGGGGGACCGGGGAGCTGTTTTTT; CDR3 protein: CASSSGRGTGELFF; clone size: NA; V gene: TRBV2; J gene: TRBJ2-2; D gene: TRBD2
CDR3 DNA: TGTGCCAGCAATAGGGGACAGCTATATAGCACTGAAGCTTTCTTT; CDR3 protein: CASNRGQLYSTEAFF; clone size: NA; V gene: TRBV5-8; J gene: TRBJ1-1; D gene: TRBD1
CDR3 DNA: TGCGCCAGCAGCCCCCTCAGGGGAAGCGACTACGAGCAGTACTTC; CDR3 protein: CASSPLRGSDYEQYF; clone size: NA; V gene: TRBV5-1; J gene: TRBJ2-7; D gene: NA
CDR3 DNA: TGTGCCAGCAGCCAAGGGGCTTCGCTGCGCGTAGCCAAAAACATTCAGTACTTC; CDR3 protein: CASSQGASLRVAKNIQYF; clone size: NA; V gene: TRBV14; J gene: TRBJ2-4; D gene: NA
CDR3 DNA: TGTGCCAGCAGCCTCGAGAGGGCGGGAGGCACAGATACGCAGTATTTT; CDR3 protein: CASSLERAGGTDTQYF; clone size: NA; V gene: TRBV7-2; J gene: TRBJ2-3; D gene: TRBD2
CDR3 DNA: TGTGCCAGCGTCCGAGAGGGGGCAAGAGAGACCCAGTACTTC; CDR3 protein: CASVREGARETQYF; clone size: NA; V gene: TRBV6-1; J gene: TRBJ2-5; D gene: TRBD1
CDR3 DNA: TGTGCCAGCGAGGAAGGTCCAGGGGGCGCCTACGAGCAGTACTTC; CDR3 protein: CASEEGPGGAYEQYF; clone size: NA; V gene: TRBV6-1; J gene: TRBJ2-7; D gene: TRBD1
CDR3 DNA: TGTGCCAGCAGCGTTTTTCGGGGGGGCCAGACAGATACGCAGTATTTT; CDR3 protein: CASSVFRGGQTDTQYF; clone size: NA; V gene: TRBV9; J gene: TRBJ2-3; D gene: TRBD2
CDR3 DNA: TGTGCCAGCAGGAGAAACAGCTACATGAACACTGAAGCTTTCTTT; CDR3 protein: CASRRNSYMNTEAFF; clone size: NA; V gene: TRBV6-5; J gene: TRBJ1-1; D gene: NA
CDR3 DNA: TGCGCCAGCACCTACAACTCAGGGGCAGCCAGAAACACCATATATTTT; CDR3 protein: CASTYNSGAARNTIYF; clone size: NA; V gene: TRBV5-1; J gene: TRBJ1-3; D gene: NA
CDR3 DNA: TGTGCTAGTGGTTTCGGCAGGACCGGGGAGCTGTTTTTT; CDR3 protein: CASGFGRTGELFF; clone size: few; V gene: TRBV12-5; J gene: TRBJ2-2; D gene: NA
CDR3 DNA: TGTGCCAGCAGCAGTCCAGGGGGCGGAGGGGAGCAGTACTTC; CDR3 protein: CASSSPGGGGEQYF; clone size: NA; V gene: TRBV28; J gene: TRBJ2-7; D gene: TRBD1
CDR3 DNA: TGTGCCAGCAGTCGGCCGGGGACTGAAGCTTTCTTT; CDR3 protein: CASSRPGTEAFF; clone size: NA; V gene: TRBV6-1; J gene: TRBJ1-1; D gene: NA
CDR3 DNA: TGTGCCAGCAGCTCGAGACAGGGGCCCTACAATGAGCAGTTCTTC; CDR3 protein: CASSSRQGPYNEQFF; clone size: NA; V gene: TRBV11-2; J gene: TRBJ2-1; D gene: TRBD1
CDR3 DNA: TGTGCCAGCTCACCAGGCGGGATGGGGACAGATACGCAGTATTTT; CDR3 protein: CASSPGGMGTDTQYF; clone size: NA; V gene: TRBV18; J gene: TRBJ2-3; D gene: NA